This T cell receptor (beta chain) was observed in a study of glioma-infiltrating T cells. Overall study findings and caveats: Gliomas, especially low-grade, showed above-expected tissue-blood divergence; non-neoplastic patients showed below. Tissue and blood shared very few CDR3 sequences.

TCR alpha and beta CDR3 regions were amplified from RNA using iRepertoire nested multiplex PCR. Tissue mRNA or PBMC total RNA, about 90-450 ng, went into one-step reverse transcription and amplification. Each CDR3 protein gets one entry after TCRdb re-called the multiplex PCR reads with MiXCR. The sample yields about 140,000 distinct CDR3 sequences, more than 35% seen once. V lost 5 bases and J lost 6, with 20 bases in between. This CDR3 has 16 amino acids. Germline V lookup: CDR1 LNHDA, CDR2 SQIVND (reference sequence). Note on this clonotype: Its specificity is unknown.

This clonotype was sampled from a human donor with low-grade glioma or glioblastoma, undergoing nonglioma brain surgery, or in good health (not recorded which). Input material: glioma tissue, nonneoplastic brain tissue, or PBMCs (not recorded which). The gene calls are TRBV19 and TRBJ1-5, with D possibly matching TRBD1 (5 bases). The CDR3 bases are TGTGCCAGTAGTTCCCCCCGGGACCTGGGACTTCAGCCCCAGCATTTT. Encoded protein: CASSSPRDLGLQPQHF.